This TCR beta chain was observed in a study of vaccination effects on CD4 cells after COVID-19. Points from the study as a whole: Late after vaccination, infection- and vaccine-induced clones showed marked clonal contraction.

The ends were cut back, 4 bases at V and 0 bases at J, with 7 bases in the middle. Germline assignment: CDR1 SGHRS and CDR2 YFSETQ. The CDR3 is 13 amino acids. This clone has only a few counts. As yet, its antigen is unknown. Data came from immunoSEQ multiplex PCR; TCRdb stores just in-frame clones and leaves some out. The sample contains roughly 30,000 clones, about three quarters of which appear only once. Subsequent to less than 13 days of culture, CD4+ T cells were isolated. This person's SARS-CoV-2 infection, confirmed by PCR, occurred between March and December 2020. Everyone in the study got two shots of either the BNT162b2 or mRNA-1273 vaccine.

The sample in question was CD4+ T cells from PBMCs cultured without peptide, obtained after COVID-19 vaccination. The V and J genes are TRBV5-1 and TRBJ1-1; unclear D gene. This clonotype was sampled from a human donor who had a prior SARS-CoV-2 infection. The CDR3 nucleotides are TGCGCCAGCAGCCCTCAGGTGAACACTGAAGCTTTCTTT. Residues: CASSPQVNTEAFF.